The 10 T cell receptor beta chains in this list originate from one sample, sequenced in a study of blood T cells in healthy people across ages. Together with a sample-barcoded 5' primer, a J-beta primer mix was included in a second PCR lasting about 7 to 12 cycles. TCRdb itself ran the 5' RACE reads through MiXCR, one entry per CDR3 protein. The top ten hold about 54% of the sample, which has a few hundred thousand distinct CDR3 sequences, 45% to 65% seen once. The sequenced sample consisted of blood. These receptors all stem from a man between 60 and 75 years old in good health.

The chain employs TRBV20-1 and TRBJ2-1, with 9 bases lining up with TRBD2. CDR1 DFQATT and CDR2 SNEGSKA come from the germline V gene (reference sequence). After removal of 5 bases from V and 5 bases from J, the junction contained 10 bases not matched to a gene. This CDR3 has 15 residues. CDR3 coding DNA: TGCAGTGCTGGTCCGGCGGGAGGGCCCAACAATGAGCAGTTCTTC. Residues: CSAGPAGGPNNEQFF.

This clonotype was seen only once. The junction and the germline gene differ at one end; a read error may be behind it. V gene TRBV7-2 combines with J gene TRBJ2-1, with a possible D match to TRBD2 (5 bases). CDR1 is SGHTA, CDR2 FQGNSA, per germline. The CDR3 spans 16 residues. The CDR3 spells CASGLASGGSYNEQFF. CDR3 DNA: TGTGCCAGCGGCTTGGCGTCCGGAGGCTCCTACAATGAGCAGTTCTTC. Together with reference TRBV7-2 and TRBJ2-1, the CDR3 gives the full variable domain: GAGVSQSPSNKVTEKGKDVELRCDPISGHTALYWYRQSLGQGLEFLIYFQGNSAPDKSGLPSDRFSAERTGGSVSTLTIQRTQQEDSAVYLCASGLASGGSYNEQFFGPGTRLTVL.

This sequence joins TRBV12-5 and TRBJ2-7, with D possibly TRBD2 on 6 matching bases. The germline CDR1 and CDR2 sequences are LGHNT and FRNRAP. V was clipped by 2 bases and J by 5 bases, with 16 bases between them. The CDR3 loop spans 15 amino acids. The CDR3 spells CASGLSGGFMDEQYF. CDR3 nucleotide sequence: TGTGCTAGTGGTTTGAGTGGGGGGTTTATGGACGAGCAGTACTTC. The full variable domain, in which reference TRBV12-5 and TRBJ2-7 provide the parts outside the CDR3, is DARVTQTPRHKVTEMGQEVTMRCQPILGHNTVFWYRQTMMQGLELLAYFRNRAPLDDSGMPKDRFSAEMPDATLATLKIQPSEPRDSAVYFCASGLSGGFMDEQYFGPGTRLTVT.

This clonotype was recorded only once. The V call is TRBV9, the J call TRBJ2-2; no clear D. Trimming removed 7 bases from V and 4 bases from J, with 11 bases in between. In germline, CDR1 is SGDLS, CDR2 YYNGEE. The CDR3 has 13 amino acids. The CDR3 DNA is TGTGCCAGCCGACCTTCGCCCACCGGGGAGCTGTTTTTT. This codes for CASRPSPTGELFF.

The chain carries TRBV4-3 and TRBJ2-3; TRBD2 agrees at 10 bases. The CDR3 is 18 amino acids. Germline trimming cut 0 bases from V and 0 bases from J; bases unmatched to any gene: 6. Germline CDR1 reads LGHNA; CDR2 reads YSLEER. The chain's CDR3 is CASSQDPGLAASTDTQYF. DNA for the CDR3: TGCGCCAGCAGCCAAGACCCTGGACTAGCGGCTAGCACAGATACGCAGTATTTT.

The V and J genes are TRBV20-1 and TRBJ2-3; TRBD1 aligns across 9 bases. The CDR3 contains 17 residues. J was trimmed by 1 base and V by 1 base; bases with no gene match: 9. Germline assignment: CDR1 DFQATT and CDR2 SNEGSKA (reference sequence). The CDR3: CSARVWGQGWGTDTQYF. The CDR3 DNA reads as TGCAGTGCTAGAGTCTGGGGACAGGGTTGGGGCACAGATACGCAGTATTTT.

The V gene is TRBV7-2, the J gene TRBJ1-1; tentatively, D is TRBD1 (6 bases). This CDR3 is built from 14 residues. Trimming took off 1 base at V and 5 bases at J, with 11 bases between the two ends. Germline-derived CDR1 and CDR2 are SGHTA and FQGNSA. Here the CDR3 reads CASSLEPGVTEAFF. The CDR3 coding sequence is TGTGCCAGCAGCTTAGAGCCAGGGGTAACTGAAGCTTTCTTT.

The J gene is TRBJ2-6, the V gene TRBV7-2; TRBD2 matches at 8 bases. Germline CDR1 is SGHTA and CDR2 is FQGNSA. The CDR3 is 16 residues long. J was trimmed by 0 bases and V by 4 bases; bases with no gene match: 2. The CDR3 protein is CASSSSGGSGANVLTF. In DNA form, the CDR3 reads TGTGCCAGCAGCTCGAGCGGGGGCTCTGGGGCCAACGTCCTGACTTTC.

V is TRBV7-2 and J is TRBJ1-2; D gene ambiguous. The length of the CDR3 is 15 residues. The germline V gene encodes CDR1 SGHTA and CDR2 FQGNSA. Trimming took off 1 base at V and 2 bases at J, with 11 bases between the two ends. Written as DNA, the CDR3 is TGTGCCAGCAGCTTAGAGAGAGGTTCCAACTATGGCTACACCTTC. It codes for CASSLERGSNYGYTF.

This clonotype was counted a few times. This rearrangement joins TRBV27 to TRBJ2-3; 7 nucleotides match TRBD2. The trim removed 3 bases at V and 4 bases at J, leaving 7 bases unmatched. The germline V gene has CDR1 MNHEY and CDR2 SMNVEV (reference sequence). The CDR3 has 15 amino acids. CDR3: CASSFWRGGADTQYF. CDR3 nucleotide sequence: TGTGCCAGCAGTTTTTGGAGGGGAGGGGCAGATACGCAGTATTTT.